These 23 T cell receptor beta chains share one sample of origin, sequenced in a study of shared clonotypes between healthy human individuals. TCRdb's table, derived via immunoSEQ multiplex PCR, lists solely in-frame clones and lacks some. The sample yields more than 400,000 clones, approximately 80% seen once. Material: PBMCs. The source of these receptors is a woman between 35 and 50 years old in good health. Some clones in this sample may be carry-over from other donors' samples.

The chain carries TRBV5-1 and TRBJ2-7; D remains ambiguous. The CDR3 contains 14 residues. Germline-derived CDR1 and CDR2 are SGHRS and YFSETQ. Trimming stripped 1 base from V and 2 bases from J, with 10 bases between. The CDR3 protein is CASSLTTGTYEQYF. In nucleotides, the CDR3 is TGCGCCAGCAGCTTGACGACTGGCACCTACGAGCAGTACTTC.

The chain combines TRBV5-1 with TRBJ1-3; a weak D match, TRBD1 (5 bases). Germline CDR1 is SGHRS and CDR2 is YFSETQ. V was trimmed by 3 bases and J by 1 base, leaving 11 bases between them. CDR3 length equals 15 residues. The CDR3 is CASSSRAGSGNTIYF. The CDR3 region has the DNA TGCGCCAGCAGCTCCAGGGCTGGATCTGGAAACACCATATATTTT.

V is TRBV4-1 and J is TRBJ2-1; 8 nucleotides agree with TRBD1. Germline V lookup: CDR1 MGHRA, CDR2 YSYEKL. The CDR3 spans 16 residues. Trimming cost V 3 bases and J 4 bases; bases outside gene matches: 8. The CDR3 coding sequence is TGCGCCAGCAGCCAGGTCACGGACAGGGATTACAATGAGCAGTTCTTC. Protein sequence: CASSQVTDRDYNEQFF.

The J gene is TRBJ1-2, the V gene TRBV2; 9 bases align to TRBD1. This CDR3 has 14 residues. CDR1 and CDR2 from the germline V gene are SNHLY and FYNNEI. Germline trimming cut 3 bases from V and 10 bases from J; bases unmatched to any gene: 9. In DNA form, the CDR3 reads TGTGCCAGCAGTGATGTGCCGGACAGGGGAGACTACACCTTC. Protein: CASSDVPDRGDYTF.

The genes are TRBV11-2 and TRBJ2-3; 7 bases map to TRBD1. Per germline, CDR1 SGHAT and CDR2 FQNNGV. J was trimmed by 0 bases and V by 4 bases; bases with no gene match: 4. The CDR3 loop spans 15 amino acids. The CDR3 loop reads CASSYGTASTDTQYF. The CDR3 DNA sequence: TGTGCCAGCAGCTACGGGACAGCGAGCACAGATACGCAGTATTTT.

J is TRBJ2-7 and V is TRBV29-1; D remains ambiguous. CDR3 size: 11 residues. Germline values: CDR1 SQVTM, CDR2 ANQGSEA. Trimming removed 5 bases from V and 2 bases from J, with 7 bases in between. The DNA for the CDR3 is TGCAGCGTTACGGGCCCCTACGAGCAGTACTTC. Its protein product is CSVTGPYEQYF.

The V call is TRBV9, the J call TRBJ1-1, with TRBD1 identical over 9 bases. The CDR3 has 14 residues. Germline V gene sequence: CDR1 SGDLS, CDR2 YYNGEE. V gave up 9 bases and J gave up 0 bases; unmatched junction bases: 6. CDR3 residues: CAIDRGTMNTEAFF. As DNA, the CDR3 is TGTGCCATAGACAGGGGGACAATGAACACTGAAGCTTTCTTT.

The CDR3 loop reads CASSQGGLAGFKGNEQFF. The DNA for the CDR3 is TGTGCCAGCAGCCAAGGGGGGCTAGCGGGATTTAAAGGGAATGAGCAGTTCTTC. The chain couples TRBV14 to TRBJ2-1; 9 bases line up with TRBD2. Germline V gives CDR1 SGHDN, CDR2 FVKESK. CDR3 length: 18 residues. V shed 1 base, J shed 7 bases, and the junction held 14 bases outside the gene matches.

This chain joins TRBV4-3 and TRBJ1-4, with D uncertain. Per germline, CDR1 LGHNA and CDR2 YSLEER. Trimming left V 1 base short and J 8 bases short, with 17 bases between. This CDR3 region has 16 residues. CDR3 protein: CASSQGASSEWEKLFF. In DNA form, the CDR3 reads TGCGCCAGCAGCCAAGGGGCCAGCAGTGAATGGGAAAAACTGTTTTTT.

This clone occurred many times. The chain links TRBV9 to TRBJ2-3, with TRBD2 identical over 7 bases. Germline trimming cut 5 bases from V and 2 bases from J; bases unmatched to any gene: 2. There are 13 residues in the CDR3. CDR1 and CDR2 from the germline V gene are SGDLS and YYNGEE. The DNA of the CDR3 is TGTGCCAGCAGGGGACTATACACAGATACGCAGTATTTT. Translating it yields CASRGLYTDTQYF.

This sequence joins TRBV10-1 and TRBJ2-7; D possibly corresponds to TRBD1 (6 bases). There are 15 residues in the CDR3. V was cut by 3 bases and J by 2 bases, with 14 bases left in between. The germline gives CDR1 WNHNN, CDR2 SYGVQD (reference sequence). CDR3 protein: CASSDKTGITYEQYF. CDR3 nucleotides: TGCGCCAGCAGTGACAAAACAGGGATCACCTACGAGCAGTACTTC.

J is TRBJ1-1 and V is TRBV5-4; D gene ambiguous. CDR3 size: 15 residues. V was trimmed by 4 bases and J by 3 bases, leaving 16 bases between them. Germline-derived CDR1 and CDR2 are SGHNT and YYREEE (reference sequence). CDR3 residues: CASSPRGGVDTEAFF. DNA of the CDR3: TGTGCCAGCAGCCCCCGAGGAGGAGTGGACACTGAAGCTTTCTTT. Based on the CDR3 plus reference TRBV5-4 and TRBJ1-1, the full variable domain is ETGVTQSPTHLIKTRGQQVTLRCSSQSGHNTVSWYQQALGQGPQFIFQYYREEENGRGNFPPRFSGLQFPNYSSELNVNALELDDSALYLCASSPRGGVDTEAFFGQGTRLTVV.

The V and J genes are TRBV5-4 and TRBJ2-1; 7 bases line up with TRBD1. The germline V gene has CDR1 SGHNT and CDR2 YYREEE (reference sequence). This CDR3 comprises 16 residues. With V trimmed by 0 bases and J by 4 bases, 7 bases remained unmatched. The CDR3 nucleotides read TGTGCCAGCAGCTTGGCCCCAACGGGACAGTACAATGAGCAGTTCTTC. As protein: CASSLAPTGQYNEQFF. Together with reference TRBV5-4 and TRBJ2-1, the CDR3 gives the full variable domain: ETGVTQSPTHLIKTRGQQVTLRCSSQSGHNTVSWYQQALGQGPQFIFQYYREEENGRGNFPPRFSGLQFPNYSSELNVNALELDDSALYLCASSLAPTGQYNEQFFGPGTRLTVL.

The chain carries TRBV10-2 and TRBJ1-3; D gene ambiguous. CDR1 is WSHSY, CDR2 SAAADI, per germline. Trimming removed 7 bases at V and 0 bases at J, with 10 bases between. This CDR3 is built from 14 residues. CDR3 in amino acids: CASMGGSSGNTIYF. The DNA for the CDR3 is TGCGCCAGCATGGGAGGGAGCTCTGGAAACACCATATATTTT.

The chain couples TRBV11-2 to TRBJ2-1, with 8 bases matching TRBD1. The CDR3 is made up of 17 amino acids. Germline trimming cut 2 bases from V and 3 bases from J; bases unmatched to any gene: 9. Germline V lookup: CDR1 SGHAT, CDR2 FQNNGV. As DNA, the CDR3 is TGTGCCAGCAGCTTACGCAGGGGGCTTTTTAACTACAATGAGCAGTTCTTC. This translates into CASSLRRGLFNYNEQFF.

The chain carries TRBV19 and TRBJ2-5; no clear D. The V gene lost 1 base and the J gene lost 9 bases, with 9 bases spanning the gap. The CDR3 has 12 amino acids. CDR1 is LNHDA, CDR2 SQIVND, per germline (reference sequence). This CDR3 reads CASSIALGAQYF. CDR3 coding DNA: TGTGCCAGTAGTATAGCCCTTGGGGCCCAGTACTTC.

This clone has a single count. The J gene is TRBJ2-5, the V gene TRBV30; a weak D match, TRBD2 (6 bases). V lost 4 bases and J 6 bases, leaving 21 bases between the germline ends. This CDR3 spans 15 amino acids. Germline V gives CDR1 GTSNPN, CDR2 SVGIG (reference sequence). CDR3 protein: CAWTGLGGTLKTQYF. For the CDR3, the DNA is TGTGCCTGGACTGGATTGGGCGGGACGTTGAAGACCCAGTACTTC.

The rearrangement uses TRBV6-5 and TRBJ2-7; D uncertain. The CDR3 length is 11 residues. The germline CDR1 and CDR2 sequences are MNHEY and SVGAGI. The V end lost 4 bases, the J end lost 2 bases, and 3 bases lay between the germline ends. CDR3 sequence: CASSSPYEQYF. CDR3 sequence (DNA): TGTGCCAGCAGTTCTCCCTACGAGCAGTACTTC.

The chain has TRBV7-8 and TRBJ1-2; D is unresolved. CDR1 and CDR2 (germline): SGHVS, FQNEAQ. Trimming removed 1 base from V and 0 bases from J, with 12 bases in between. The CDR3 length is 16 residues. CDR3 amino acids: CASSLVAGSSNYGYTF. The CDR3 DNA reads TGTGCCAGCAGCTTAGTCGCGGGCAGCTCTAACTATGGCTACACCTTC.

V and J are TRBV6-4 and TRBJ2-3, with D possibly being TRBD1 (6 bases). In germline, CDR1 is MRHNA, CDR2 SNTAGT. V was trimmed by 0 bases and J by 6 bases, leaving 13 bases between them. The CDR3 is 15 residues long. The CDR3 sequence is CASSDSTQGHDTQYF. The CDR3 DNA reads TGTGCCAGCAGTGACTCGACGCAGGGGCACGATACGCAGTATTTT.

This clone was found once. The CDR3 reads CASSYIGGEQFF. The CDR3 nucleotides read TGTGCCAGCAGCTACATCGGTGGTGAGCAGTTCTTC. The V call is TRBV2, the J call TRBJ2-1; D is unclear. The CDR3 sequence is 12 residues long. Germline V gene sequence: CDR1 SNHLY, CDR2 FYNNEI. V was trimmed by 6 bases and J by 9 bases, leaving 12 bases between them.

To note about this clone: Other DNA sequences from this sample encode an identical CDR3 as well. V is TRBV5-1 and J is TRBJ2-5, with no clear D. V dropped 0 bases and J dropped 1 base, with 4 bases sitting between them. This CDR3 comprises 13 residues. The V gene's germline CDR1 is SGHRS and CDR2 YFSETQ. The DNA for the CDR3 is TGCGCCAGCAGCTTGGAGGCCCAAGAGACCCAGTACTTC. Residues: CASSLEAQETQYF.

The chain employs TRBV28 and TRBJ2-1, with D perhaps being TRBD1 or TRBD2 (5 bases each). Deletions cut 3 bases from V and 0 bases from J, with 9 bases between. The CDR3 runs to 15 residues. Germline lookup yields CDR1 MDHEN and CDR2 SYDVKM. The CDR3 protein is CASSFMRGSYNEQFF. As DNA, the CDR3 is TGTGCCAGCAGTTTTATGAGGGGCTCCTACAATGAGCAGTTCTTC. The complete variable domain, with remaining parts taken from reference TRBV28 and TRBJ2-1, reads DVKVTQSSRYLVKRTGEKVFLECVQDMDHENMFWYRQDPGLGLRLIYFSYDVKMKEKGDIPEGYSVSREKKERFSLILESASTNQTSMYLCASSFMRGSYNEQFFGPGTRLTVL.